The present T cell receptor beta chain was sequenced within a study of identical twins. For this clonotype: The antigen is not known.

Study observations and caveats: Out-of-frame alpha sequences shared between twins exhibited an excess of low generation probability.

TCRdb reprocessed the 5' RACE reads via MiXCR and lists one record per CDR3 protein. The sample lists 450,000 or so distinct CDR3 sequences, approximately 14% occurring once. Germline CDR1 reads MDHEN; CDR2 reads SYDVKM. The V end lost 7 bases, the J end lost 9 bases, and 24 bases lay between the germline ends. CDR3 size: 15 residues. This sample also belongs to another study, concerning yellow fever vaccine responses in identical twins.

The chain has TRBV28 and TRBJ2-5; maybe TRBD2 (7 bases). The TCR was taken from a woman between 18 and 30 years old in good health. The specimen was CD4+ T cells sorted from blood. The CDR3 protein is CASTLGGLGQRAQYF. The CDR3 nucleotides are TGTGCCAGCACCCTGGGGGGGCTCGGCCAGAGGGCCCAGTACTTC.